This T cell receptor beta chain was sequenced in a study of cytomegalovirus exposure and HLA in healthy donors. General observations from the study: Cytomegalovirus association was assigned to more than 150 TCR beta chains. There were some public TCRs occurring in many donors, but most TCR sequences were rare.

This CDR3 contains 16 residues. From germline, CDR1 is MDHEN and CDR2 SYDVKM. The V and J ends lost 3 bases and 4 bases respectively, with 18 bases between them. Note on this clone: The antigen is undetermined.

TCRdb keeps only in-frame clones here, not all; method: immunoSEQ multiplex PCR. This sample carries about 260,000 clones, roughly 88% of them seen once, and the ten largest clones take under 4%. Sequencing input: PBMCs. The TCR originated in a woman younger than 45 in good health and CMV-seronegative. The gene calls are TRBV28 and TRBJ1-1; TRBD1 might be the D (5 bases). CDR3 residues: CASSFPHEGRGTEAFF. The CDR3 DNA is TGTGCCAGCAGTTTCCCGCACGAGGGGCGCGGCACTGAAGCTTTCTTT.